The 9 T cell receptor beta chains listed next were all sequenced from one sample in a study of blood T cell repertoires in COVID-19. Using immunoSEQ multiplex PCR, the repertoire was profiled, and TCRdb retains in-frame clones only, with some absent. The table lists around 130,000 clones, roughly four fifths of them singletons. Material: PBMCs or T cells enriched from blood (not recorded which). The receptors stem from a young man who had recovered from COVID-19.

The chain combines TRBV20-1 with TRBJ1-2; no definite D call. In germline, CDR1 is DFQATT, CDR2 SNEGSKA (reference sequence). Trimming left V 3 bases short and J 4 bases short, with 12 bases between. CDR3 length: 13 amino acids. The DNA of the CDR3 is TGCAGTGCTAGTCCTCAGGCGGGCTATGGCTACACCTTC. Protein: CSASPQAGYGYTF.

V usage is TRBV7-9 and J usage is TRBJ2-7; 7 nucleotides agree with TRBD1. The germline V gene has CDR1 SEHNR and CDR2 FQNEAQ (reference sequence). This CDR3 has 13 residues. With 3 bases clipped from V and 6 bases from J, the junction kept 5 bases outside the gene matches. This chain's CDR3 is CASSFEGAREQYV. As DNA, the CDR3 is TGTGCCAGCAGCTTCGAGGGGGCGCGCGAGCAGTACGTC.

The gene calls are TRBV30 and TRBJ2-3; D ambiguous. Germline assignment: CDR1 GTSNPN and CDR2 SVGIG (reference sequence). The CDR3 runs 12 residues. Trimming removed 4 bases from V and 4 bases from J, with 9 bases in between. CDR3 sequence: CAWTPMPDTQYF. The CDR3, as DNA: TGTGCCTGGACCCCTATGCCAGATACGCAGTATTTT. Drawing the rest from reference TRBV30 and TRBJ2-3, the complete variable domain is SQTIHQWPATLVQPVGSPLSLECTVEGTSNPNLYWYRQAAGRGLQLLFYSVGIGQISSEVPQNLSASRPQDRQFILSSKKLLLSDSGFYLCAWTPMPDTQYFGPGTRLTVL.

The chain recombines TRBV12-5 with TRBJ2-1; the match to TRBD2 covers 11 bases. Germline V lookup: CDR1 LGHNT, CDR2 FRNRAP. The CDR3 totals 16 residues. The J segment lost 6 bases and the V segment lost 6 bases, leaving 10 bases of the junction unmatched. This chain's CDR3 is CASGTIAGGPTNEQFF. CDR3 DNA sequence: TGTGCTAGTGGCACAATAGCGGGAGGGCCCACCAATGAGCAGTTCTTC. The variable domain in full, with the rest retrieved from reference TRBV12-5 and TRBJ2-1, is DARVTQTPRHKVTEMGQEVTMRCQPILGHNTVFWYRQTMMQGLELLAYFRNRAPLDDSGMPKDRFSAEMPDATLATLKIQPSEPRDSAVYFCASGTIAGGPTNEQFFGPGTRLTVL.

V usage is TRBV5-4 and J usage is TRBJ2-3, with unresolved D. V was trimmed by 5 bases and J by 6 bases, leaving 10 bases between them. Germline V CDR1 and CDR2: SGHNT, YYREEE (reference sequence). This CDR3 is 12 amino acids long. CDR3 coding DNA: TGTGCCAGCAGTCCAGACACTGATACGCAGTATTTT. It codes for CASSPDTDTQYF.

This clone is a singleton in its sample. The gene calls are TRBV12-3 or TRBV12-4 and TRBJ2-7; 13 nucleotides line up with TRBD2. This CDR3 is built from 12 residues. Trimming cost V 5 bases and J 11 bases; bases outside gene matches: 3. CDR3 residues: CASSVTSGREYF. In nucleotides, the CDR3 is TGTGCCAGCAGTGTAACTAGCGGGAGGGAGTACTTC.

J is TRBJ2-2 and V is TRBV5-1, with 12 bases fitting TRBD2. V trimming: 0 bases; J trimming: 6 bases; junction bases outside the gene matches: 3. There are 16 residues in the CDR3. The V gene's germline CDR1 is SGHRS and CDR2 YFSETQ. This CDR3 is CASSLEASGRAGELFF. CDR3 coding DNA: TGCGCCAGCAGCTTGGAGGCTAGCGGGAGGGCCGGGGAGCTGTTTTTT.

V gene TRBV19 combines with J gene TRBJ1-1; D possibly corresponds to TRBD1 (5 bases). From germline, CDR1 is LNHDA and CDR2 SQIVND (reference sequence). Trimming stripped 3 bases from V and 4 bases from J, with 12 bases between. The CDR3 has 14 residues. The CDR3: CASSISRASTEAFF. The CDR3, as DNA: TGTGCCAGTAGTATTAGCAGGGCCTCCACTGAAGCTTTCTTT.

The chain recombines TRBV29-1 with TRBJ2-1, with TRBD2 matching over 11 bases. Germline CDR1 and CDR2: SQVTM and ANQGSEA. The CDR3 runs to 13 residues. The junction had 4 bases not matched to a gene; V was cut back by 2 bases and J by 10 bases. CDR3 nucleotide sequence: TGCAGCGTTGAAACACTAGCGGGGGACGAGCAGTTCTTC. Residues: CSVETLAGDEQFF.